Sequencing of this T cell receptor (beta chain) was carried out in a study of shared clonotypes between healthy human individuals. V was trimmed by 0 bases and J by 3 bases, leaving 8 bases between them. The CDR3 extends over 14 amino acids. Looked up from germline, CDR1 is ENHRY and CDR2 is SYGVKD. Sequencing was performed with immunoSEQ multiplex PCR; in TCRdb, only in-frame clones are kept and a portion is missing. The repertoire holds roughly 1,500,000 clones, roughly 98% seen once, with roughly 0.4% in the top ten. This clone appeared a single time. The genes are TRBV10-3 and TRBJ1-1; no clear D gene. The sample comprised naive CD4+ T cells sorted from blood. The subset here: CD45RA+ positively selected. The source of this sequence is a man aged 25-40 years in good health. This CDR3 is CAISESSADTEAFF. Here the CDR3 DNA reads TGTGCCATCAGTGAGTCGAGTGCGGACACTGAAGCTTTCTTT.